The present T cell receptor (beta chain) was sequenced within a study of T cell responses to AZD1222 COVID-19 vaccine. Study outcomes and limitations: Spike-wide vaccine-associated CD4 TCRs dominated at 160-218 and 743-854.

Clones were read by immunoSEQ multiplex PCR, and TCRdb kept only the in-frame ones, dropping some. The profile covers 170,000 or so clones, with about 86% appearing a single time and 11% taken by the ten largest. With regard to this clone: Its specificity is unknown.

CDR3 length: 14 amino acids. The ends lost 4 bases at V and 8 bases at J; junction bases unmatched: 10. The germline gives CDR1 GTSNPN, CDR2 SVGIG (reference sequence). V and J are TRBV30 and TRBJ1-4, with 7 bases matching TRBD1. The sample was peripheral blood, taken 28 days after the second AZD1222 dose. The receptor was derived from an adult who received the AZD1222 COVID-19 vaccine. CDR3 bases: TGTGCCTGGAATCGGGACAGACCGGCGGAAAAACTGTTTTTT. Protein: CAWNRDRPAEKLFF.